These 5 T cell receptor beta chains originate from one sample sequenced in a study of graft-versus-host responses after intestinal transplantation. Their specific antigens are unknown. Sequencing used immunoSEQ multiplex PCR; TCRdb keeps in-frame clones, though not all of them. The top ten clones hold 0.15% to 0.2% of a sample with 80,000 to 100,000 clones, roughly 90% of them seen once. The sequences come from unstimulated CD4+ T cells sorted from spleen or lymph node cells, collected before intestinal transplant. Receptors originate from a human donor who received an intestinal transplant.

This sequence joins TRBV18 and TRBJ1-2, with D maybe TRBD1 (5 bases). Germline CDR1 KGHSH, CDR2 LQKENI. Deletions cut 6 bases from V and 8 bases from J, with 22 bases between. The length of the CDR3 is 15 residues. The CDR3 nucleotides are TGTGCCAGCTCCTCTAAGCCACCCAGGGATGGGGGCTACACCTTC. Protein product: CASSSKPPRDGGYTF.

The chain joins TRBV10-3 to TRBJ2-5; 11 bases agree with TRBD1. The CDR3 is 15 amino acids. CDR1 is ENHRY, CDR2 SYGVKD, per germline. The junction had 8 bases not matched to a gene; V was cut back by 6 bases and J by 5 bases. DNA of the CDR3: TGTGCCATCAGGACGGGGGGACAGGGGGTCGAGACCCAGTACTTC. Protein: CAIRTGGQGVETQYF.

This sequence joins TRBV4-1 and TRBJ1-1; D is possibly TRBD1 (6 bases). The germline V gene encodes CDR1 MGHRA and CDR2 YSYEKL. The CDR3 is 16 residues long. The ends were cut back, 3 bases at V and 4 bases at J, with 18 bases in the middle. CDR3 sequence: CASSQGSGAWGTEAFF. The CDR3 nucleotides are TGCGCCAGCAGCCAGGGATCAGGGGCCTGGGGCACTGAAGCTTTCTTT.

The chain recombines TRBV9 with TRBJ2-7; 9 nucleotides match TRBD1. Trimming removed 0 bases from V and 6 bases from J; junction bases left unmatched: 10. In germline, CDR1 is SGDLS, CDR2 YYNGEE. The length of the CDR3 is 16 residues. The DNA of the CDR3 is TGTGCCAGCAGCGTAGAAGTACAGGGGGCCTGGAGCGAGCAGTACTTC. Protein: CASSVEVQGAWSEQYF.

The V gene is TRBV27, the J gene TRBJ2-1, with D unclear. Trimming removed 2 bases at V and 1 base at J, with 6 bases between. CDR3 length: 14 residues. CDR1 and CDR2 from the germline V gene are MNHEY and SMNVEV (reference sequence). The CDR3 bases are TGTGCCAGCAGTTTAGCGAGGTCCTACAATGAGCAGTTCTTC. It encodes CASSLARSYNEQFF.